The entry below describes one TCR beta chain. The antigen is undetermined. The entry originates in a study of shared clonotypes between healthy human individuals. Terminally differentiated effector memory CD45RA+ cells were excluded from the naive CD8 cells, which were CD45RO-negative and positively selected for CCR7. This CDR3 has 19 residues. The ends lost 4 bases at V and 0 bases at J; junction bases unmatched: 8. Germline lookup yields CDR1 SEHNR and CDR2 FQNEAQ (reference sequence). Study observations and caveats: Among donors, the sharing of clonotypes was expected to be influenced by sequencing depth.

Clones were sequenced by immunoSEQ multiplex PCR, and TCRdb holds only the in-frame ones, with some missing. The sample has some 740,000 clones, almost 95% seen once. This sequence was found in a man aged 25 to 45 in good health. The specimen sequenced was naive CD8+ T cells sorted from blood. The chain has TRBV7-9 and TRBJ2-3; TRBD2 matches at 15 bases. CDR3 protein: CASSYPGLAGGKSTDTQYF. In DNA, the CDR3 is TGTGCCAGCAGCTACCCGGGACTAGCGGGAGGAAAGAGCACAGATACGCAGTATTTT. Together with reference TRBV7-9 and TRBJ2-3, the CDR3 gives the full variable domain: DTGVSQNPRHKITKRGQNVTFRCDPISEHNRLYWYRQTLGQGPEFLTYFQNEAQLEKSRLLSDRFSAERPKGSFSTLEIQRTEQGDSAMYLCASSYPGLAGGKSTDTQYFGPGTRLTVL.